Shown below are 24 T cell receptor beta chains from a single sample sequenced in a study of blood T cell repertoires in COVID-19. Using immunoSEQ multiplex PCR, the repertoire was profiled, and TCRdb retains in-frame clones only, with some absent. The data contain some 120,000 clones, roughly 85% of them seen just once; the ten biggest clones take up less than 1.5%. Specimen: peripheral blood. The receptor source for this set is a man between 40 and 49 years old with acute or convalescent COVID-19.

This rearrangement joins TRBV15 to TRBJ1-1; weak D call: TRBD1 (6 bases). The CDR3 runs to 15 residues. Trimming pared 1 base from V and 2 bases from J, leaving 11 bases between. Germline V lookup: CDR1 LNHNV, CDR2 YYDKDF (reference sequence). The CDR3 nucleotides read TGTGCCACCAGCAGAGTTGGGACACCCAACACTGAAGCTTTCTTT. It yields the protein CATSRVGTPNTEAFF.

The genes are TRBV28 and TRBJ2-7; D is unclear. CDR3 length: 13 amino acids. Germline V gene lookup returns CDR1 MDHEN and CDR2 SYDVKM. V was trimmed by 6 bases and J by 3 bases, leaving 12 bases between them. CDR3 loop: CASSPTLGYEQYF. Written as DNA, the CDR3 is TGTGCCAGCAGCCCGACATTAGGCTACGAGCAGTACTTC.

The CDR3 region has the DNA TGTGCCAGCTCACCATTGACTAGCGGGAGGACAGATACGCAGTATTTT. It encodes CASSPLTSGRTDTQYF. V and J are TRBV18 and TRBJ2-3; the match to TRBD2 covers 13 bases. Trimming cost V 2 bases and J 3 bases; bases outside gene matches: 2. CDR1 and CDR2 (germline): KGHSH, LQKENI. The CDR3 covers 16 residues.

V is TRBV5-6 and J is TRBJ2-4, with 7 bases lining up with TRBD2. This CDR3 spans 15 amino acids. Unmatched junction bases numbered 8, after V lost 5 bases and J lost 3 bases. CDR1 and CDR2 (germline): SGHDT, YYEEEE. In DNA, the CDR3 is TGTGCCAGCAGTCGAGGACTAGTGGTCAAAAACATTCAGTACTTC. It specifies CASSRGLVVKNIQYF.

The V gene is TRBV7-9, the J gene TRBJ2-3, with D perhaps matching TRBD2 (6 bases). This CDR3 comprises 16 residues. CDR1 and CDR2 (germline): SEHNR, FQNEAQ (reference sequence). The V and J ends lost 4 bases and 0 bases respectively, with 14 bases between them. In nucleotides, the CDR3 is TGTGCCAGCAGCTCCATTAGCGGAACCAGCACAGATACGCAGTATTTT. Its protein is CASSSISGTSTDTQYF. Together with reference TRBV7-9 and TRBJ2-3, the CDR3 gives the full variable domain: DTGVSQNPRHKITKRGQNVTFRCDPISEHNRLYWYRQTLGQGPEFLTYFQNEAQLEKSRLLSDRFSAERPKGSFSTLEIQRTEQGDSAMYLCASSSISGTSTDTQYFGPGTRLTVL.

The chain uses TRBV19 and TRBJ1-4; TRBD1 agrees at 11 bases. The junction had 11 bases not matched to a gene; V was cut back by 4 bases and J by 10 bases. The germline gives CDR1 LNHDA, CDR2 SQIVND (reference sequence). The CDR3 consists of 16 residues. The CDR3 coding sequence is TGTGCCAGTAGTACCTTCGGACAGGGGGCCTTTGGAAAACTGTTTTTT. Amino acid sequence: CASSTFGQGAFGKLFF.

The chain is built from TRBV19 and TRBJ2-1, with 7 bases aligning to TRBD2. This CDR3 has 14 residues. Germline CDR1 is LNHDA and CDR2 is SQIVND (reference sequence). Losses at the gene ends were 3 bases for V and 6 bases for J; bases not matched to a gene: 5. The CDR3 DNA reads TGTGCCAGTAGTATGGTGCGGGAGTTCAATGAGCAGTTCTTC. Residues: CASSMVREFNEQFF.

V gene TRBV19 combines with J gene TRBJ2-7; TRBD1 matches at 9 bases. V lost 4 bases and J lost 5; bases outside the gene matches: 3. The CDR3 consists of 13 residues. Germline CDR1 is LNHDA and CDR2 is SQIVND (reference sequence). The CDR3 DNA is TGTGCCAGTAGTAAAAGGACAGGGGACGAGCAGTACTTC. Translated: CASSKRTGDEQYF.

The rearrangement joins TRBV4-1 to TRBJ2-3; D may be TRBD1 (6 bases). V lost 1 base to trimming and J lost 1 base, with 15 bases between them. The germline CDR1 and CDR2 sequences are MGHRA and YSYEKL. The CDR3 length is 17 residues. The CDR3 spells CASSQVLVKGGTDTQYF. The DNA for the CDR3 is TGCGCCAGCAGCCAAGTTTTGGTGAAGGGGGGCACAGATACGCAGTATTTT.

J is TRBJ1-2 and V is TRBV4-2; TRBD1 might be the D (5 bases). The germline V and J ends were trimmed by 4 bases and 2 bases, with 8 bases remaining between them. CDR1 is LGHNA and CDR2 is YNFKEQ in the germline V gene. The CDR3 is 13 residues long. The CDR3 here is CASSPDRNYGYTF. DNA of the CDR3: TGTGCCAGCAGCCCAGACAGAAACTATGGCTACACCTTC.

The chain is built from TRBV11-2 and TRBJ2-1; 10 positions match TRBD2. CDR3 length: 16 amino acids. Germline V gene lookup returns CDR1 SGHAT and CDR2 FQNNGV. The V and J ends lost 5 bases and 9 bases, in that order; junction bases with no gene match: 13. The CDR3 protein is CASSPFSSGGALEQFF. CDR3 DNA sequence: TGTGCCAGCAGCCCCTTCTCGAGCGGGGGGGCCCTTGAGCAGTTCTTC.

The J gene is TRBJ1-5, the V gene TRBV9; possibly TRBD1 for D (6 bases). This CDR3 is built from 15 residues. In germline, CDR1 is SGDLS, CDR2 YYNGEE. The V end lost 2 bases, the J end lost 1 base, and 10 bases lay between the germline ends. The CDR3 protein is CASSVLGASNQPQHF. DNA of the CDR3: TGTGCCAGCAGCGTTTTGGGGGCGAGCAATCAGCCCCAGCATTTT.

V usage is TRBV27 and J usage is TRBJ2-5, with D possibly matching TRBD2 (6 bases). Germline V gene lookup returns CDR1 MNHEY and CDR2 SMNVEV (reference sequence). Trimming pared 2 bases from V and 5 bases from J, leaving 12 bases between. This CDR3 spans 14 amino acids. The CDR3 region is CASSLSGPGETQYF. The CDR3 bases are TGTGCCAGCAGTTTAAGCGGGCCCGGGGAGACCCAGTACTTC.

This clone has more than one count but fewer than ten. The chain uses TRBV11-2 and TRBJ1-2, with unresolved D. The CDR3 totals 14 residues. Germline values: CDR1 SGHAT, CDR2 FQNNGV. The V gene lost 1 base and the J gene lost 1 base, with 7 bases spanning the gap. The CDR3 reads CASSLGGNNYGYTF. CDR3 nucleotide sequence: TGTGCCAGCAGCTTAGGAGGGAATAACTATGGCTACACCTTC.

The genes are TRBV2 and TRBJ2-1; 8 bases match TRBD1. Losses at the gene ends were 5 bases for V and 4 bases for J; bases not matched to a gene: 7. The CDR3 runs 15 residues. The germline gives CDR1 SNHLY, CDR2 FYNNEI. The CDR3 DNA sequence: TGTGCCAGCAGTAGCAGGGGGCCGAGATACAATGAGCAGTTCTTC. This codes for CASSSRGPRYNEQFF.

The chain recombines TRBV3-1 (or the pseudogene TRBV3-2) with TRBJ1-2; D possibly corresponds to TRBD1 (6 bases). The V gene lost 4 bases and the J gene lost 8 bases, with 8 bases spanning the gap. The germline V gene encodes CDR1 LGHDT and CDR2 YNNKEL (reference sequence). CDR3 length equals 11 residues. CDR3 loop: CASSRGGGYTF. CDR3 coding DNA: TGTGCCAGCAGCCGTGGGGGCGGCTACACCTTC.

This clone appeared once. V usage is TRBV6-1 and J usage is TRBJ2-1; D is possibly TRBD1 (6 bases). CDR3 length: 17 amino acids. V dropped 2 bases and J dropped 0 bases, with 14 bases sitting between them. CDR1 MNHNS and CDR2 SASEGT come from the germline V gene. CDR3 DNA sequence: TGTGCCAGCAGTGAAAGGGCAGGGACAAGCTCCTACAATGAGCAGTTCTTC. It encodes CASSERAGTSSYNEQFF.

J is TRBJ2-1 and V is TRBV28, with a possible D match to TRBD2 (5 bases). The CDR3 has 16 amino acids. V shed 3 bases and J shed 6 bases, with 18 bases lying between them. CDR1 is MDHEN, CDR2 SYDVKM, per germline. The CDR3 sequence is CASSLGSGYGGNEQFF. In nucleotides, the CDR3 is TGTGCCAGCAGTTTGGGATCGGGGTATGGCGGCAATGAGCAGTTCTTC.

The chain links TRBV19 to TRBJ1-1, with 7 bases lining up with TRBD1. V shed 6 bases, J shed 0 bases, and the junction held 4 bases outside the gene matches. The germline gives CDR1 LNHDA, CDR2 SQIVND (reference sequence). This CDR3 has 14 amino acids. The CDR3 is CASRTRGMNTEAFF. CDR3 DNA: TGTGCCAGTAGAACCAGGGGGATGAACACTGAAGCTTTCTTT. Combining the CDR3 with reference TRBV19 and TRBJ1-1 gives the whole variable domain DGGITQSPKYLFRKEGQNVTLSCEQNLNHDAMYWYRQDPGQGLRLIYYSQIVNDFQKGDIAEGYSVSREKKESFPLTVTSAQKNPTAFYLCASRTRGMNTEAFFGQGTRLTVV.

This chain links TRBV6-2 or TRBV6-3 with TRBJ2-7; D is possibly TRBD1 (6 bases). Germline CDR1 MNHEY, CDR2 SVGEGT. V was clipped by 2 bases and J by 2 bases, with 19 bases between them. The CDR3 has 17 amino acids. The DNA for the CDR3 is TGTGCCAGCAGTTACGTCCCGGGCCAGGGGCAGACCTACGAGCAGTACTTC. Amino acid sequence: CASSYVPGQGQTYEQYF.

DNA for the CDR3: TGTGCCAGCATGAAAGGTCGGGACACCAGCTATGGCTACACCTTC. Protein: CASMKGRDTSYGYTF. The chain employs TRBV2 and TRBJ1-2; tentatively, D is TRBD1 (6 bases). The length of the CDR3 is 15 residues. Trimming removed 7 bases at V and 4 bases at J, with 19 bases between. CDR1 and CDR2 (germline): SNHLY, FYNNEI.

In DNA form, the CDR3 reads TGTGCCAGCAGCTTGCGGGGCTCTGGAAACACCATATATTTT. Protein sequence: CASSLRGSGNTIYF. The chain has TRBV5-6 and TRBJ1-3; no clear D. The ends were cut back, 1 base at V and 0 bases at J, with 5 bases in the middle. The CDR3 length is 14 residues. Germline V CDR1 and CDR2: SGHDT, YYEEEE. The full variable domain, with the rest looked up from reference TRBV5-6 and TRBJ1-3, is DAGVTQSPTHLIKTRGQQVTLRCSPKSGHDTVSWYQQALGQGPQFIFQYYEEEERQRGNFPDRFSGHQFPNYSSELNVNALLLGDSALYLCASSLRGSGNTIYFGEGSWLTVV.

The V call is TRBV15, the J call TRBJ1-2; 9 nucleotides agree with TRBD1. Germline-derived CDR1 and CDR2 are LNHNV and YYDKDF (reference sequence). This CDR3 is 15 amino acids long. Losses at the gene ends were 5 bases for V and 2 bases for J; bases not matched to a gene: 6. For the CDR3, the DNA is TGTGCCACCAGCGAAGGACAGGGGCGAAACTATGGCTACACCTTC. Translating it yields CATSEGQGRNYGYTF.

The rearrangement joins TRBV28 to TRBJ1-2; 8 bases agree with TRBD1. The CDR3 covers 13 residues. Germline V CDR1 and CDR2: MDHEN, SYDVKM. J gave up 1 base and V 5 bases, and 0 bases lay outside the gene matches. In nucleotides, the CDR3 is TGTGCCAGCAGTGACAGGGGTAACTATGGCTACACCTTC. Its protein product is CASSDRGNYGYTF.